These 19 T cell receptor beta chains originate from one sample sequenced in a study of blood T cell repertoires in COVID-19. Clones were read by immunoSEQ multiplex PCR, and TCRdb kept only the in-frame ones, dropping some. The sample lists about 300,000 clones; 83% were seen once. Input material: peripheral blood. All receptors come from a woman aged 50 to 60 with acute or convalescent COVID-19.

The V gene is TRBV7-9, the J gene TRBJ2-5; a weak D match, TRBD2 (6 bases). V lost 1 base, J lost 5 bases, and 11 bases lay in between. Germline-derived CDR1 and CDR2 are SEHNR and FQNEAQ (reference sequence). This CDR3 is built from 14 residues. This CDR3 is CASSLGLALETQYF. The CDR3 coding sequence is TGTGCCAGCAGCTTAGGGCTAGCGTTGGAGACCCAGTACTTC.

The rearrangement links TRBV19 to TRBJ1-2, with 8 bases that match TRBD1. The CDR3 totals 14 residues. V shed 5 bases and J 4 bases; nucleotides not matched to a gene: 6. Germline V CDR1 and CDR2: LNHDA, SQIVND (reference sequence). In DNA form, the CDR3 reads TGTGCCAGTAGTCCCCGGACAGGGCCCTATGGCTACACCTTC. Translated: CASSPRTGPYGYTF.

The rearrangement links TRBV3-1 (or the pseudogene TRBV3-2) to TRBJ2-1; a weak D match, TRBD1 (6 bases). V was pared by 7 bases and J by 7 bases, with 8 bases between. Germline V lookup: CDR1 LGHDT, CDR2 YNNKEL (reference sequence). CDR3 length: 11 residues. The CDR3 bases are TGTGCCAGCACTACAGGGAATGAGCAGTTCTTC. This encodes CASTTGNEQFF.

The chain employs TRBV30 and TRBJ1-4; the match to TRBD1 covers 7 bases. In germline, CDR1 is GTSNPN, CDR2 SVGIG (reference sequence). J gave up 4 bases and V 3 bases, and 5 bases lay outside the gene matches. The length of the CDR3 is 14 residues. The CDR3 spells CAWSGDRFNEKLFF. In DNA, the CDR3 is TGTGCCTGGAGCGGGGACAGATTTAATGAAAAACTGTTTTTT.

This clone turned up a few times. The rearrangement joins TRBV18 to TRBJ1-5; D gene unclear. The CDR3 consists of 14 residues. The germline CDR1 and CDR2 sequences are KGHSH and LQKENI. Trimming took 10 bases from V and 0 from J, leaving 13 bases between them. DNA for the CDR3: TGTGCCAACTCCGCGGAGCATAGCAATCAGCCCCAGCATTTT. Its protein product is CANSAEHSNQPQHF.

This chain joins TRBV10-3 and TRBJ2-7; TRBD1 is a possible D gene (5 bases). Germline CDR1 ENHRY, CDR2 SYGVKD. V was cut by 7 bases and J by 2 bases, with 15 bases left in between. There are 14 residues in the CDR3. The chain's CDR3 is CAIIPGRLPYEQYV. DNA for the CDR3: TGTGCCATCATCCCAGGGCGACTTCCCTACGAGCAGTACGTC.

This chain uses TRBV19 with TRBJ1-5, with TRBD1 as a possible D gene (5 bases). Trimming stripped 5 bases from V and 7 bases from J, with 15 bases between. Germline V gene lookup returns CDR1 LNHDA and CDR2 SQIVND (reference sequence). The length of the CDR3 is 14 residues. The CDR3 DNA sequence: TGTGCCAGTAGTTCCGCGCGGGGCGGGCAGCCCCAGCATTTT. It is translated as CASSSARGGQPQHF.

The chain employs TRBV3-1 (or the pseudogene TRBV3-2) and TRBJ1-1, with TRBD1 matching over 7 bases. V was clipped by 4 bases and J by 5 bases; unmatched bases: 13. Germline V gene data show CDR1 as LGHDT and CDR2 as YNNKEL (reference sequence). The CDR3 length is 16 residues. The CDR3 is CASSPTGRNTPTEAFF. Here the CDR3 DNA reads TGTGCCAGCAGCCCGACAGGGCGGAACACCCCGACTGAAGCTTTCTTT.

This clone has just a few counts. The CDR3 nucleotides are TGTGCCAGCAGTCGACAGAACACCGGGGAGCTGTTTTTT. Translation gives CASSRQNTGELFF. The rearrangement uses TRBV13 and TRBJ2-2; D gene ambiguous. The CDR3 consists of 13 residues. The V end was cut by 6 bases, the J end by 1 base, with 6 bases between. Germline CDR1 is PRHDT and CDR2 is FYEKMQ (reference sequence).

The chain combines TRBV6-2 or TRBV6-3 with TRBJ1-2; TRBD1 might be the D (6 bases). This CDR3 spans 17 amino acids. Germline-derived CDR1 and CDR2 are MNHEY and SVGEGT. V was shortened by 4 bases and J by 8 bases, with 26 bases between the two germline ends. CDR3 in DNA: TGTGCCAGCAGTTCCCAGGGCCTCATCAGGGGCCTGGAAGGCTACACCTTC. Its translation is CASSSQGLIRGLEGYTF.

The chain recombines TRBV5-1 with TRBJ2-5; tentatively, D is TRBD1 (6 bases). The CDR3 covers 16 residues. Germline values: CDR1 SGHRS, CDR2 YFSETQ. The germline V and J ends were trimmed by 0 bases and 2 bases, with 14 bases remaining between them. CDR3 sequence reads: CASSLGLGQSQETQYF. The CDR3 coding sequence is TGCGCCAGCAGCTTGGGTCTAGGACAGAGTCAAGAGACCCAGTACTTC. Complete variable domain (other parts from reference TRBV5-1 and TRBJ2-5): KAGVTQTPRYLIKTRGQQVTLSCSPISGHRSVSWYQQTPGQGLQFLFEYFSETQRNKGNFPGRFSGRQFSNSRSEMNVSTLELGDSALYLCASSLGLGQSQETQYFGPGTRLLVL.

In this sample, this clone turned up many times. V gene TRBV9 combines with J gene TRBJ1-1, with a possible D match to TRBD1 (5 bases). The CDR3 totals 15 residues. V dropped 4 bases and J dropped 6 bases, with 19 bases sitting between them. Looked up from germline, CDR1 is SGDLS and CDR2 is YYNGEE. The CDR3 sequence: CASSLLGGVIAEAFF. In DNA form, the CDR3 reads TGTGCCAGCAGCCTCCTGGGGGGGGTTATCGCTGAAGCTTTCTTT.

The chain uses TRBV5-6 and TRBJ1-5; D is unclear. Germline V gene lookup returns CDR1 SGHDT and CDR2 YYEEEE. CDR3 length equals 15 residues. Trimming stripped 3 bases from V and 5 bases from J, with 15 bases between. The DNA for the CDR3 is TGTGCCAGCAGCTCGGATTCGGGTGGCGATCAGCCCCAGCATTTT. It codes for CASSSDSGGDQPQHF. The entire variable domain, with the rest obtained from reference TRBV5-6 and TRBJ1-5, is as follows: DAGVTQSPTHLIKTRGQQVTLRCSPKSGHDTVSWYQQALGQGPQFIFQYYEEEERQRGNFPDRFSGHQFPNYSSELNVNALLLGDSALYLCASSSDSGGDQPQHFGDGTRLSIL.

The V and J genes are TRBV5-4 and TRBJ1-1; weak D call: TRBD1 (6 bases). The V end lost 3 bases, the J end lost 0 bases, and 18 bases lay between the germline ends. Germline CDR1 reads SGHNT; CDR2 reads YYREEE (reference sequence). The CDR3 runs to 17 residues. The CDR3 here is CASSWGGAQGMNTEAFF. In DNA, the CDR3 is TGTGCCAGCAGCTGGGGGGGGGCCCAGGGCATGAACACTGAAGCTTTCTTT.

The gene calls are TRBV7-8 and TRBJ1-3; maybe TRBD1 (5 bases). Germline V gives CDR1 SGHVS, CDR2 FQNEAQ. The V gene lost 1 base and the J gene lost 0 bases, with 10 bases spanning the gap. CDR3 length equals 16 residues. The CDR3: CASSLVGASSGNTIYF. The CDR3 nucleotides read TGTGCCAGCAGCTTAGTAGGGGCGAGCTCTGGAAACACCATATATTTT.

The V call is TRBV11-2, the J call TRBJ1-4; possibly TRBD1 for D (6 bases). Germline V gene data show CDR1 as SGHAT and CDR2 as FQNNGV. The CDR3 runs to 16 residues. The V end lost 5 bases, the J end lost 5 bases, and 18 bases lay between the germline ends. CDR3 coding DNA: TGTGCCAGCAGCATCCTAGGCACAGGGCTAAATGAAAAACTGTTTTTT. Its protein product is CASSILGTGLNEKLFF.

The chain has TRBV18 and TRBJ1-6, with D uncertain. CDR1 and CDR2 from the germline V gene are KGHSH and LQKENI. Trimming shortened V by 3 bases and J by 7 bases, and 7 bases separated the two germline ends. The CDR3 has 13 amino acids. CDR3: CASSPGLNSPLHF. The CDR3 nucleotides are TGTGCCAGCTCACCGGGCCTCAATTCACCCCTCCACTTT.

The chain joins TRBV6-2 or TRBV6-3 to TRBJ2-7, with TRBD2 matching 9 bases. Germline loops: CDR1 MNHEY, CDR2 SVGEGT. V was pared by 6 bases and J by 2 bases, with 8 bases of the junction left unmatched. The CDR3 covers 15 residues. The CDR3: CASSSGLASAYEQYV. CDR3 nucleotides: TGTGCCAGCAGCTCCGGACTAGCGAGCGCCTACGAGCAGTACGTC.

The rearrangement joins TRBV6-5 to TRBJ1-1, with D hard to call. In germline, CDR1 is MNHEY, CDR2 SVGAGI. This CDR3 is built from 15 residues. Trimming pared 2 bases from V and 0 bases from J, leaving 10 bases between. CDR3 nucleotide sequence: TGTGCCAGCAGTTACGAAGCTTCCATGAACACTGAAGCTTTCTTT. Translation: CASSYEASMNTEAFF.